Detailed here is one T cell receptor (beta chain). The antigen remains undetermined. The CDR3 sequence is 14 residues long. Germline CDR1 is SGHDT and CDR2 is YYEEEE. V shed 0 bases and J shed 3 bases, with 10 bases lying between them. Sequenced by immunoSEQ multiplex PCR; TCRdb stores in-frame clones only, minus some. The repertoire holds around 30,000 clones, with nearly 90% as singletons. It was autoimmune disease history or systemic immunosuppression that excluded patients. The data are from a study of OX40 agonist ivuxolimab in advanced cancers. Across the whole study: Patients treated during dose escalation were battling hepatocellular carcinoma, melanoma, renal cell or head and neck cancer.

Study-wide points: On average, CD8+ T cells had more expanded clones than CD4+.

The chain carries TRBV5-6 and TRBJ2-7; D is uncertain. This sample comprised CD4+ or CD8+ T cells sorted from blood, obtained in a trial of the OX40 agonist ivuxolimab. The sequence came from an adult with an advanced solid tumor such as melanoma, head and neck, liver or kidney cancer. This chain's CDR3 is CASSLALVLYEQYV. The CDR3 nucleotides are TGTGCCAGCAGCTTGGCTCTAGTTCTCTACGAGCAGTACGTC.